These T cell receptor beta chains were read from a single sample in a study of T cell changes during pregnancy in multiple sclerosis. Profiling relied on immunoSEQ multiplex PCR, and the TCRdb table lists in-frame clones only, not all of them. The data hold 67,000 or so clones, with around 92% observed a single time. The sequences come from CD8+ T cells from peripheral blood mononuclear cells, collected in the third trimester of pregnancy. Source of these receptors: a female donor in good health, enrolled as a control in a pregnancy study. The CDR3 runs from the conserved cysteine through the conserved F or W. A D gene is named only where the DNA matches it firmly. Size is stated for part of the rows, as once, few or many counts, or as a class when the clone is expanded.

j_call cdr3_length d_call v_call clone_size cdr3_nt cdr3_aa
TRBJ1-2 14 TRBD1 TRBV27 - TGTGCCAGCAGTCCAAACCGACAGGGCTATGGCTACACCTTC CASSPNRQGYGYTF
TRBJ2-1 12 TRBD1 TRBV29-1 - TGCAGCGTTCCGACAGGGAGAGGTGAGCAGTTCTTC CSVPTGRGEQFF
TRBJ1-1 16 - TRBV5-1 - TGCGCCAGCAGCTTGAAGGGAGACGGGAGGAACACTGAAGCTTTCTTT CASSLKGDGRNTEAFF
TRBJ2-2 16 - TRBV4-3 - TGCGCCAGCAGCCCCAATTCGATCCAGGGAACCGGGGAGCTGTTTTTT CASSPNSIQGTGELFF
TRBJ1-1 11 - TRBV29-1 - TGCAGCGTTGAAGAAGCAGGGTTCGCTTTCTTT CSVEEAGFAFF
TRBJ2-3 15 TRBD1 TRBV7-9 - TGTGCCAGCAGCATCCGGACAGGGGAGGCAGATACGCAGTATTTT CASSIRTGEADTQYF
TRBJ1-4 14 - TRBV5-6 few TGTGCCAGCAGCTTCAAGGGGTACGATGAAAAACTGTTTTTT CASSFKGYDEKLFF
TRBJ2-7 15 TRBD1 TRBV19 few TGTGCCAGTAGTGTCGGGACAGGGAATTATTACGAGCAGTACTTC CASSVGTGNYYEQYF
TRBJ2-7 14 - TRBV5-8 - TGTGCCAGCAGCTTGGGGGACTCTTCCTACGAGCAGTACTTC CASSLGDSSYEQYF
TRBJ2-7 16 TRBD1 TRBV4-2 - TGTGCCAGCAGCCAAGATGAGACAGGGAGCTCCTACGAGCAGTACTTC CASSQDETGSSYEQYF
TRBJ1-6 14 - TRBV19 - TGTGCCAGCAAAATCGGACACCTTAATTCACCCCTCCACTTT CASKIGHLNSPLHF
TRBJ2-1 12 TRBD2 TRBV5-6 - TGTGCCAGCAGCTTACTAGCGGGGGAGCAGTTCTTC CASSLLAGEQFF
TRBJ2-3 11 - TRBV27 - TGTGCCAGCACTTGGGAGTATACGCAGTATTTT CASTWEYTQYF
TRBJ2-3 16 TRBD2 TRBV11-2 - TGTGCCAGCAGCGCGGGGGCGGGGGGTATCACAGATACGCAGTATTTT CASSAGAGGITDTQYF
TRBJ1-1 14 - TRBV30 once TGTGCCTGGGGAGCCGGACTGTCGGTGACTGAAGCTTTCTTT CAWGAGLSVTEAFF
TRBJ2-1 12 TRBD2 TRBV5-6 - TGTGCCAGCAGCTCCCCGGGGGGTGAGCAGTTCTTC CASSSPGGEQFF
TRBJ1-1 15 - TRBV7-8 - TGTGCCAGCAGCTCTAGTTGGCCCACCGGGGAAGAAGCTTTCTTT CASSSSWPTGEEAFF
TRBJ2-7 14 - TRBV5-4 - TGTGCCAGCAGCCCGCAAAGGGGCTCCTACGAGCAGTACTTC CASSPQRGSYEQYF
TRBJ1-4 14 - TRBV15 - TGTGCCACCAGCAGGACAGCAACTAATGAAAAACTGTTTTTT CATSRTATNEKLFF
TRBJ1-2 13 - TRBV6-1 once TGTGCCAGCAGTGAGCGGGGCGTCTATGGCTACACCTTC CASSERGVYGYTF
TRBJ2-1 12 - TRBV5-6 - TGTGCCAGCAGCTTCTCACGCGATGAGCAGTTCTTC CASSFSRDEQFF